Sequencing of this T cell receptor beta chain was carried out in a study of blood T cell repertoires in COVID-19. Either two negative PCRs, clearance, or symptom resolution qualified Cohort 3 donors as recovered. The method was immunoSEQ multiplex PCR; TCRdb's version includes in-frame clones alone and lacks a portion of them. The sample shows a few hundred thousand clones, about 90% of them seen only once. V was pared by 4 bases and J by 6 bases, with 7 bases between. CDR1 LNHDA and CDR2 SQIVND come from the germline V gene (reference sequence). The CDR3 has 12 residues. Input material: PBMCs or T cells enriched from blood (not recorded which). This sequence was found in a woman in her 30s who had recovered from COVID-19. The chain links TRBV19 to TRBJ1-5; D uncertain. The CDR3 DNA reads TGTGCCAGTAGTACATCCAGTCAGCCCCAGCATTTT. Translating gives CASSTSSQPQHF. The full variable domain, with the rest looked up from reference TRBV19 and TRBJ1-5, is DGGITQSPKYLFRKEGQNVTLSCEQNLNHDAMYWYRQDPGQGLRLIYYSQIVNDFQKGDIAEGYSVSREKKESFPLTVTSAQKNPTAFYLCASSTSSQPQHFGDGTRLSIL.